This T cell receptor beta chain comes out of a study of OX40 agonist ivuxolimab in advanced cancers. Study-wide results and limits: No antigen was identified for the clonally expanded peripheral T cells.

To note about this clone: Its antigen remains unidentified.

This table comes from immunoSEQ multiplex PCR, and its TCRdb copy is limited to in-frame clones, with some not included. The table has 6,000 or so clones, over 70% seen once. The receptor's source is an adult with an advanced solid tumor such as melanoma, head and neck, liver or kidney cancer. Sample: CD4+ or CD8+ T cells sorted from blood, taken in a trial of the OX40 agonist ivuxolimab.

The CDR3 loop is CASSFDNTEAFF. The DNA for the CDR3 is TGTGCCAGCAGCTTCGACAACACTGAAGCTTTCTTT. The chain combines TRBV7-2 with TRBJ1-1; D not resolved. The CDR3 has 12 residues. The V and J ends lost 3 bases and 2 bases respectively, with 4 bases between them. The germline gives CDR1 SGHTA, CDR2 FQGNSA.